A single sample is the source of the 12 T cell receptor beta chains below, sequenced in a study of blood T cell repertoires in COVID-19. Assay used: immunoSEQ multiplex PCR; TCRdb lists only in-frame clones, some missing. The sample lists 200,000 to 300,000 clones, about 87% seen once, with approximately 1.2% in the top ten. Sequencing was performed on PBMCs or T cells enriched from blood (not recorded which). The receptor source for this set is a woman in her 40s with acute COVID-19.

The chain recombines TRBV29-1 with TRBJ2-2, with D possibly matching TRBD2 (5 bases). Germline lookup yields CDR1 SQVTM and CDR2 ANQGSEA. V lost 3 bases and J lost 1, with 9 bases in between. The CDR3 is 14 amino acids. The CDR3 region has the DNA TGCAGCGTTGAGCGACGGGGGAACACCGGGGAGCTGTTTTTT. Translation gives CSVERRGNTGELFF.

The CDR3 DNA is TGTGCCAGCAGCGCTAAACGGGAGACCCAGTACTTC. As protein: CASSAKRETQYF. The rearrangement uses TRBV5-6 and TRBJ2-5, with unresolved D. From germline, CDR1 is SGHDT and CDR2 YYEEEE. Trimming cost V 4 bases and J 5 bases, with 9 bases left between them. CDR3 length equals 12 residues.

V gene TRBV10-3 combines with J gene TRBJ1-3, with 8 bases matching TRBD1. J gave up 3 bases and V 5 bases, and 6 bases lay outside the gene matches. Germline V gives CDR1 ENHRY, CDR2 SYGVKD. The CDR3 sequence is 15 residues long. Written as DNA, the CDR3 is TGTGCCATCAGTCTAAACAGGGGGGATGGAAACACCATATATTTT. It codes for CAISLNRGDGNTIYF.

V gene TRBV7-2 combines with J gene TRBJ2-6, with D tentatively TRBD1 (6 bases). The CDR3 has 17 residues. Germline assignment: CDR1 SGHTA and CDR2 FQGNSA. V lost 1 base and J 0 bases, leaving 10 bases between the germline ends. The CDR3 loop is CASSLGRGGSGANVLTF. CDR3 in DNA: TGTGCCAGCAGCTTAGGAAGAGGGGGCTCTGGGGCCAACGTCCTGACTTTC.

The chain employs TRBV27 and TRBJ1-1; D ambiguous. This CDR3 comprises 12 residues. Germline values: CDR1 MNHEY, CDR2 SMNVEV (reference sequence). Trimming took off 5 bases at V and 7 bases at J, with 11 bases between the two ends. CDR3 residues: CASSPTRGEAFF. Here the CDR3 DNA reads TGTGCCAGCAGTCCAACGCGGGGTGAAGCTTTCTTT.

The chain joins TRBV11-2 to TRBJ1-2; 12 nucleotides align to TRBD1. Germline values: CDR1 SGHAT, CDR2 FQNNGV. V was clipped by 3 bases and J by 8 bases; unmatched bases: 1. CDR3 length: 13 residues. The CDR3 loop reads CASSFGTGGGYTF. CDR3 coding DNA: TGTGCCAGCAGCTTTGGGACAGGGGGCGGCTACACCTTC.

The chain couples TRBV7-9 to TRBJ1-3; tentatively, D is TRBD1 (5 bases). CDR3 length equals 16 residues. V lost 5 bases to trimming and J lost 2 bases, with 16 bases between them. The germline gives CDR1 SEHNR, CDR2 FQNEAQ (reference sequence). CDR3 region: CASSRMAGEAGNTIYF. The CDR3 DNA sequence: TGTGCCAGCAGCCGCATGGCGGGGGAAGCTGGAAACACCATATATTTT.

The J gene is TRBJ2-1, the V gene TRBV11-3, with 8 bases lining up with TRBD1. The CDR3 is 14 amino acids. Germline CDR1 and CDR2: SGHNT and YENEEA. Germline trimming cut 5 bases from V and 5 bases from J; bases unmatched to any gene: 5. CDR3 sequence (DNA): TGTGCCAGCAGCCTCATGACAGGGGACAATGAGCAGTTCTTC. Protein sequence: CASSLMTGDNEQFF.

The chain uses TRBV29-1 and TRBJ1-1; a weak D match, TRBD1 (5 bases). V lost 8 bases, J lost 1 base, and 14 bases lay in between. The CDR3 runs to 13 residues. Per germline, CDR1 SQVTM and CDR2 ANQGSEA. The CDR3 nucleotides are TGCAGCTCCGGGACTCATCGGAACACTGAAGCTTTCTTT. This translates into CSSGTHRNTEAFF. Supplemented by reference TRBV29-1 and TRBJ1-1, the full variable domain reads SAVISQKPSRDICQRGTSLTIQCQVDSQVTMMFWYRQQPGQSLTLIATANQGSEATYESGFVIDKFPISRPNLTFSTLTVSNMSPEDSSIYLCSSGTHRNTEAFFGQGTRLTVV.

This chain connects TRBV3-1 (or the pseudogene TRBV3-2) to TRBJ2-7; 11 nucleotides agree with TRBD2. The CDR3 is 16 residues long. J was trimmed by 5 bases and V by 0 bases; bases with no gene match: 6. Germline loops: CDR1 LGHDT, CDR2 YNNKEL (reference sequence). The CDR3 region has the DNA TGTGCCAGCAGCCAAGATGTGACTAGCGGGATCCACGAGCAGTACGTC. Its protein product is CASSQDVTSGIHEQYV.

The rearrangement links TRBV11-3 to TRBJ1-6; 8 positions match TRBD1. Germline-derived CDR1 and CDR2 are SGHNT and YENEEA. The CDR3 totals 14 residues. V dropped 5 bases and J dropped 7; count of bases not matched to a gene: 4. The CDR3 coding sequence is TGTGCCAGCAGCCTTAGACAGGGGAATTCACCCCTCCACTTT. Translated: CASSLRQGNSPLHF.

The gene calls are TRBV6-1 and TRBJ2-5, with 15 bases matching TRBD2. From germline, CDR1 is MNHNS and CDR2 SASEGT. Trimming took 4 bases from V and 5 from J; bases not matched to a gene: 8. This CDR3 comprises 17 residues. CDR3 loop: CASSAHRGTSGRETQYF. Here the CDR3 DNA reads TGTGCCAGCAGTGCTCATAGGGGGACTAGCGGGAGGGAGACCCAGTACTTC.